This T cell receptor (beta chain) was observed in a study of memory CD4+ T cells and cytomegalovirus serostatus. In the study overall: Healthy Belgian adult donors included about nine CMV-positive and some 23 CMV-negative people. The study, taken as a whole, reports: About 40% of the 164 known CMV-associated TCRbeta sequences appeared in CD4+ memory.

This clone was observed a handful of times. Its antigen is undetermined. The V gene's germline CDR1 is MDHEN and CDR2 SYDVKM. V gave up 4 bases and J gave up 0 bases, with 19 bases separating them. This CDR3 spans 19 amino acids. Assay: immunoSEQ multiplex PCR; the TCRdb copy retains only in-frame clones and omits some. The data show 50,000 or so clones, with under 80% seen just once and more than 0.75% held by the top ten. The sort gate was single viable CD3+CD4+CD8-CD45RO+ cells for memory CD4+ T cells. This sequence joins TRBV28 and TRBJ2-6; D gene ambiguous. The sample comprised memory CD4+ T cells from blood. This sequence originates from an adult in good health and CMV-seronegative. CDR3 loop: CASSSPRSFIHSGANVLTF. Here the CDR3 DNA reads TGTGCCAGCAGTTCGCCTCGGTCGTTCATCCACTCTGGGGCCAACGTCCTGACTTTC.